This paragraph reports one TCR beta chain. The PCR used 60 Vbeta and 13 Jbeta primers. Measured with immunoSEQ multiplex PCR; TCRdb has only the in-frame clones, and not every one. The sample lists over 150,000 clones, 85% occurring once. Looked up from germline, CDR1 is LNHDA and CDR2 is SQIVND (reference sequence). Between the trimmed V and J ends, which lost 4 bases and 0 bases, there was a span of 13 bases. The CDR3 is 16 residues long. This specimen comes from a study of cytomegalovirus exposure and HLA in healthy donors. Sequencing was carried out using PBMCs. The chain has TRBV19 and TRBJ2-1; tentative D call: TRBD2 (6 bases). This sequence originates from a man aged 30 to 39 in good health and CMV-seropositive. The CDR3 DNA reads TGTGCCAGTAGTACTTTAGCGGTTAGCTCCTACAATGAGCAGTTCTTC. Residues: CASSTLAVSSYNEQFF.